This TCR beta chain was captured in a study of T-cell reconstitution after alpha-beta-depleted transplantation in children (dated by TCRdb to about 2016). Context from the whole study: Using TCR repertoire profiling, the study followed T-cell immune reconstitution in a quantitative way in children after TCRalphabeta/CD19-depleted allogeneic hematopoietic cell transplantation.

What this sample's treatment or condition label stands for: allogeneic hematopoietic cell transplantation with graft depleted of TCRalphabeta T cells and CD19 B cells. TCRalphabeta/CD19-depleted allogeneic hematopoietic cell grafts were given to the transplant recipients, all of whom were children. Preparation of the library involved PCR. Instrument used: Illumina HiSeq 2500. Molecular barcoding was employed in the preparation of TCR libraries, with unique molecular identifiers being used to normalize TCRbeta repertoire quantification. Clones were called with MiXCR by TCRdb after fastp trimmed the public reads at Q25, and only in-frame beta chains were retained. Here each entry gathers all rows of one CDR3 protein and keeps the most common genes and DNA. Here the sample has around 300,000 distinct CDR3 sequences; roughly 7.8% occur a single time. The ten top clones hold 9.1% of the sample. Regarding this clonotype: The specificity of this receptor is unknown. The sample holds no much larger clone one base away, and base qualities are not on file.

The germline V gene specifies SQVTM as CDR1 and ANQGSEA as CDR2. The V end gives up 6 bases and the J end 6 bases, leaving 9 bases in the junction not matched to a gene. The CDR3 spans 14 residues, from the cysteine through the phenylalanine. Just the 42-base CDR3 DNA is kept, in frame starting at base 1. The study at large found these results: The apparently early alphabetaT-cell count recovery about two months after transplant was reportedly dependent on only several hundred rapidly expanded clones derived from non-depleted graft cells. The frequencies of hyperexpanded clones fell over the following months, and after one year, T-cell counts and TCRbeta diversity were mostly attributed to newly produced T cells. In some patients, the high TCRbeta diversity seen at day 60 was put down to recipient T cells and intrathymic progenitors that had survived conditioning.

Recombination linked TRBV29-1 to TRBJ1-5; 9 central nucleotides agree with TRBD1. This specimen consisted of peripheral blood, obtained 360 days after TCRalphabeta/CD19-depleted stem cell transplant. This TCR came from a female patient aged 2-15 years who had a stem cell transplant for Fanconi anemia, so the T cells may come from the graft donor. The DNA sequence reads TGCAGCGTAGCAAGCGGGACAGGGAGTCAGCCCCAGCATTTT. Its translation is CSVASGTGSQPQHF.